These 24 T cell receptor beta chains originate from one sample sequenced in a study of blood T cell repertoires in COVID-19. Generated by immunoSEQ multiplex PCR, the TCRdb table keeps only in-frame clones and is missing some. The sample contains approximately 120,000 clones, more than 75% of which appear only once. The specimen sequenced was peripheral blood. The receptors were gathered from a woman in her 50s who had recovered from COVID-19.

This clone was found many times. The V gene is TRBV21-1, the J gene TRBJ1-4; TRBD1 reflects the table's D call only, with no check against the DNA. TRBV21-1 is a pseudogene segment. The CDR3 runs to 13 residues. Here the CDR3 reads CASSKGTNEKLFF. The CDR3 DNA follows: TGTGCCAGCAGCAAAGGAACAAATGAAAAACTGTTTTTT.

The rearrangement links TRBV6-2 or TRBV6-3 to TRBJ2-7; 10 bases are a match to TRBD1. CDR3 length: 15 residues. Germline CDR1 is MNHEY and CDR2 is SVGEGT. Unmatched junction bases numbered 8, after V lost 6 bases and J lost 3 bases. Here the CDR3 reads CASSVDRGHNYEQYF. The CDR3 DNA follows: TGTGCCAGCAGCGTTGACAGGGGGCATAACTACGAGCAGTACTTC.

This chain links TRBV19 with TRBJ2-6; D unresolved. Trimming shortened V by 4 bases and J by 0 bases, and 7 bases separated the two germline ends. Germline V gene data show CDR1 as LNHDA and CDR2 as SQIVND (reference sequence). The CDR3 is 15 residues long. The DNA of the CDR3 is TGTGCCAGTAGTACACAGACCTCTGGGGCCAACGTCCTGACTTTC. Translation: CASSTQTSGANVLTF.

This clone came up once. The rearrangement uses TRBV4-2 and TRBJ2-7; D is undetermined. Trimming left V 0 bases short and J 1 base short, with 4 bases between. This CDR3 is built from 13 residues. Looked up from germline, CDR1 is LGHNA and CDR2 is YNFKEQ. CDR3 amino acids: CASSQDYSYEQYF. The DNA of the CDR3 is TGTGCCAGCAGCCAAGACTATTCCTACGAGCAGTACTTC.

The CDR3 is CASRPNRGAYEQYF. In DNA, the CDR3 is TGTGCCAGCAGACCGAACAGGGGAGCCTACGAGCAGTACTTC. V and J are TRBV3-1 (or the pseudogene TRBV3-2) and TRBJ2-7; TRBD1 agrees at 7 bases. Germline V gene lookup returns CDR1 LGHDT and CDR2 YNNKEL (reference sequence). V was pared by 6 bases and J by 2 bases, with 7 bases of the junction left unmatched. This CDR3 has 14 residues.

A few counts support this clone. The CDR3 sequence: CASSLSAGAKTEAFF. The CDR3 DNA reads TGTGCCAGCAGCTTGAGTGCAGGCGCAAAGACTGAAGCTTTCTTT. The V gene is TRBV11-2, the J gene TRBJ1-1; D unclear. V lost 3 bases to trimming and J lost 5 bases, with 16 bases between them. The CDR3 runs to 15 residues. The germline CDR1 and CDR2 sequences are SGHAT and FQNNGV. The full variable domain, its missing parts supplied by reference TRBV11-2 and TRBJ1-1, is EAGVAQSPRYKIIEKRQSVAFWCNPISGHATLYWYQQILGQGPKLLIQFQNNGVVDDSQLPKDRFSAERLKGVDSTLKIQPAKLEDSAVYLCASSLSAGAKTEAFFGQGTRLTVV.

The chain carries TRBV4-3 and TRBJ1-5; no clear D. Trimming removed 0 bases at V and 7 bases at J, with 19 bases between. The CDR3 sequence is 17 residues long. The germline CDR1 and CDR2 sequences are LGHNA and YSLEER. CDR3 residues: CASSQEWPGGLEQPQHF. The DNA of the CDR3 is TGCGCCAGCAGCCAAGAGTGGCCGGGAGGGCTCGAACAGCCCCAGCATTTT.

The V gene is TRBV7-2, the J gene TRBJ2-1; D is unresolved. CDR1 and CDR2 from the germline V gene are SGHTA and FQGNSA. CDR3 size: 15 residues. Deletions cut 2 bases from V and 5 bases from J, with 13 bases between. The chain's CDR3 is CASSLSGLPDNEQFF. As DNA, the CDR3 is TGTGCCAGCAGCTTATCCGGTCTACCCGACAATGAGCAGTTCTTC.

CDR3 residues: CASKFSGGASGELFF. As DNA, the CDR3 is TGTGCCAGCAAATTCAGCGGGGGGGCCTCCGGGGAGCTGTTTTTT. The genes are TRBV6-5 and TRBJ2-2, with TRBD2 identical over 10 bases. Looked up from germline, CDR1 is MNHEY and CDR2 is SVGAGI. This CDR3 spans 15 amino acids. The V gene end was trimmed by 7 bases and the J gene end by 6 bases; junction bases not matched to a gene: 8.

V and J are TRBV7-9 and TRBJ2-7; D possibly corresponds to TRBD2 (7 bases). V was cut by 2 bases and J by 0 bases, with 11 bases left in between. Germline CDR1 is SEHNR and CDR2 is FQNEAQ (reference sequence). The CDR3 runs 15 residues. The CDR3 sequence is CASSLSGGASYEQYF. CDR3 sequence (DNA): TGTGCCAGCAGCTTATCGGGGGGCGCCTCCTACGAGCAGTACTTC.

This rearrangement joins TRBV24-1 to TRBJ1-2, with a tentative D call TRBD1 (6 bases). V was pared by 1 base and J by 7 bases, with 12 bases between. Germline CDR1 is KGHDR and CDR2 is SFDVKD. This CDR3 region has 14 residues. The CDR3 loop reads CATSDFQGIGGYTF. The CDR3 nucleotides read TGTGCCACCAGTGATTTCCAGGGGATTGGTGGCTACACCTTC.

J is TRBJ1-4 and V is TRBV7-8; tentatively, D is TRBD1 (6 bases). Between the trimmed V and J ends, which lost 5 bases and 6 bases, there was a span of 16 bases. Looked up from germline, CDR1 is SGHVS and CDR2 is FQNEAQ. CDR3 length: 15 amino acids. The CDR3 protein is CASSKASQGHEKLFF. The CDR3 nucleotides read TGTGCCAGCAGCAAAGCAAGTCAGGGGCATGAAAAACTGTTTTTT.

The chain links TRBV7-3 to TRBJ2-1; possibly TRBD2 for D (6 bases). The V and J ends lost 5 bases and 4 bases respectively, with 21 bases between them. The V gene's germline CDR1 is SGHTA and CDR2 FQGTGA. The CDR3 runs 17 residues. CDR3 nucleotides: TGTGCCAGCAGCCGAGATCCTTCCTTAGCGGTATACAATGAGCAGTTCTTC. Its translation: CASSRDPSLAVYNEQFF.

The rearrangement links TRBV3-1 (or the pseudogene TRBV3-2) to TRBJ1-2, with 7 bases aligning to TRBD1. Germline CDR1 is LGHDT and CDR2 is YNNKEL (reference sequence). The CDR3 extends over 13 amino acids. V lost 5 bases and J lost 6; bases outside the gene matches: 6. The CDR3 DNA reads TGTGCCAGCAGCACCCGACAGGGTGATGGCTACACCTTC. Its protein is CASSTRQGDGYTF.

The chain links TRBV2 to TRBJ2-5; 7 bases align to TRBD1. V dropped 6 bases and J dropped 2; count of bases not matched to a gene: 12. The germline V gene encodes CDR1 SNHLY and CDR2 FYNNEI. This CDR3 is built from 16 residues. This chain's CDR3 is CASRQGQLNLQETQYF. The CDR3 DNA follows: TGTGCCAGCAGGCAGGGACAGCTAAATTTACAAGAGACCCAGTACTTC.

The V gene is TRBV6-2 or TRBV6-3, the J gene TRBJ2-3; 9 nucleotides match TRBD2. The CDR3 runs to 17 residues. Looked up from germline, CDR1 is MNHEY and CDR2 is SVGEGT. Trimming took 1 base from V and 2 from J; bases not matched to a gene: 7. CDR3 DNA: TGTGCCAGCAGTTACTACCTAGCGGGAAAGTACACAGATACGCAGTATTTT. Translating it yields CASSYYLAGKYTDTQYF.

The gene calls are TRBV7-9 and TRBJ1-1; no clear D gene. The V gene's germline CDR1 is SEHNR and CDR2 FQNEAQ (reference sequence). V was cut by 1 base and J by 1 base, with 10 bases left in between. This CDR3 spans 15 amino acids. DNA of the CDR3: TGTGCCAGCAGCTTAGGCTTGACTGCGAACACTGAAGCTTTCTTT. Protein: CASSLGLTANTEAFF.

This rearrangement joins TRBV6-4 to TRBJ2-1, with TRBD2 matching 13 bases. The ends lost 2 bases at V and 5 bases at J; junction bases unmatched: 0. Germline loops: CDR1 MRHNA, CDR2 SNTAGT. This CDR3 is 15 amino acids long. The CDR3 loop reads CASSDGLAGDNEQFF. The CDR3 nucleotides read TGTGCCAGCAGTGACGGACTAGCGGGAGACAATGAGCAGTTCTTC.

The chain joins TRBV5-1 to TRBJ2-1, with D possibly being TRBD2 (5 bases). Germline assignment: CDR1 SGHRS and CDR2 YFSETQ. Trimming took 0 bases from V and 5 from J, leaving 21 bases between them. The CDR3 consists of 18 residues. The CDR3 DNA reads as TGCGCCAGCAGCTTGGGCCCCATCTCGGGGAACCTGAACAATGAGCAGTTCTTC. Residues: CASSLGPISGNLNNEQFF.

This clone has just a few counts. The chain recombines TRBV3-1 (or the pseudogene TRBV3-2) with TRBJ1-1; D is undetermined. This CDR3 has 13 residues. Germline-derived CDR1 and CDR2 are LGHDT and YNNKEL (reference sequence). The ends were cut back, 0 bases at V and 6 bases at J, with 8 bases in the middle. The CDR3, as DNA: TGTGCCAGCAGCCAAGACCTAGCCTCTGAAGCTTTCTTT. As protein: CASSQDLASEAFF.

This chain links TRBV2 with TRBJ1-5, with 11 bases matching TRBD1. V was clipped by 5 bases and J by 6 bases; unmatched bases: 6. The CDR3 is 15 amino acids. Per germline, CDR1 SNHLY and CDR2 FYNNEI. CDR3 amino acids: CASSRTGGSGQPQHF. Written as DNA, the CDR3 is TGTGCCAGCAGTAGGACAGGGGGCAGCGGTCAGCCCCAGCATTTT. Based on the CDR3 plus reference TRBV2 and TRBJ1-5, the full variable domain is EPEVTQTPSHQVTQMGQEVILRCVPISNHLYFYWYRQILGQKVEFLVSFYNNEISEKSEIFDDQFSVERPDGSNFTLKIRSTKLEDSAMYFCASSRTGGSGQPQHFGDGTRLSIL.

The rearrangement joins TRBV7-9 to TRBJ1-1; a possible D gene is TRBD1 (6 bases). Per the germline V gene, CDR1 is SEHNR and CDR2 is FQNEAQ (reference sequence). Trimming shortened V by 5 bases and J by 2 bases, and 9 bases separated the two germline ends. The CDR3 totals 13 residues. DNA for the CDR3: TGTGCCAGCAGCCTCAGGGGAAACACTGAAGCTTTCTTT. As protein: CASSLRGNTEAFF.

CDR3 sequence reads: CASSGGSGDVSYEQYF. The CDR3 bases are TGCGCCAGCAGCGGCGGAAGCGGGGACGTCTCCTACGAGCAGTACTTC. The chain combines TRBV5-1 with TRBJ2-7; 7 bases align to TRBD2. CDR1 is SGHRS, CDR2 YFSETQ, per germline. With 4 bases clipped from V and 0 bases from J, the junction kept 10 bases outside the gene matches. The CDR3 contains 16 residues. Drawing the rest from reference TRBV5-1 and TRBJ2-7, the complete variable domain is KAGVTQTPRYLIKTRGQQVTLSCSPISGHRSVSWYQQTPGQGLQFLFEYFSETQRNKGNFPGRFSGRQFSNSRSEMNVSTLELGDSALYLCASSGGSGDVSYEQYFGPGTRLTVT.

This chain uses TRBV5-1 with TRBJ1-1; 7 nucleotides align to TRBD1. Germline CDR1 and CDR2: SGHRS and YFSETQ. The CDR3 has 15 amino acids. V lost 2 bases and J lost 1; bases outside the gene matches: 5. The DNA of the CDR3 is TGCGCCAGCAGCTTTTTGGGACAGCCGAACACTGAAGCTTTCTTT. Residues: CASSFLGQPNTEAFF. Supplemented by reference TRBV5-1 and TRBJ1-1, the full variable domain reads KAGVTQTPRYLIKTRGQQVTLSCSPISGHRSVSWYQQTPGQGLQFLFEYFSETQRNKGNFPGRFSGRQFSNSRSEMNVSTLELGDSALYLCASSFLGQPNTEAFFGQGTRLTVV.